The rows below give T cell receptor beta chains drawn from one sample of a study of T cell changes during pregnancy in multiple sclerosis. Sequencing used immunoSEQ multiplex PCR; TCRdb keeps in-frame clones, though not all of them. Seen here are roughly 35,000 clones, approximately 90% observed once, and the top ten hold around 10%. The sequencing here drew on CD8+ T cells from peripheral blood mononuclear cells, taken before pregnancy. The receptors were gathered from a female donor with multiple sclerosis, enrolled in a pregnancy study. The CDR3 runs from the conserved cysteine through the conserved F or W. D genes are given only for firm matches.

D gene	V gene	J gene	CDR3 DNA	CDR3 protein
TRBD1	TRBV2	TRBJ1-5	TGTGCCAGCGCAGACAGGGGTTATCAGCCCCAGCATTTT	CASADRGYQPQHF
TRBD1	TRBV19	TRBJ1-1	TGTGCCAGTAGTATACGGTGGCAGGGGGCTTTGGACACTGAAGCTTTCTTT	CASSIRWQGALDTEAFF
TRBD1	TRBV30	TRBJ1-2	TGTGCCTGGAGTACAACTTCCGGGACAGGGGGCAATGGCTACACCTTC	CAWSTTSGTGGNGYTF
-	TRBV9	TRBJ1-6	TGTGCCAGCAGCGTATCGGACAGATTTTCACCCCTCCACTTT	CASSVSDRFSPLHF
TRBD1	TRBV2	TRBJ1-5	TGTGCCAGCAGGGACCGGGACAGGGACTTTCACGGCGACCAGCCCCAGCATTTT	CASRDRDRDFHGDQPQHF
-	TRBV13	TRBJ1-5	TGTGCCAGCAGCTTTTCGACAGGAGATCAGCCCCAGCATTTT	CASSFSTGDQPQHF
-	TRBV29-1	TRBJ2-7	TGCAGCGTGATTCCGGGATCCTACGAGCAGTACTTC	CSVIPGSYEQYF
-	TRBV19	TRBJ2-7	TGTGCCAGTAGTATCTCTAGCACCTACGAGCAGTACTTC	CASSISSTYEQYF
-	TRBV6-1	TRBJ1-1	TGTGCCAGCAGTGGGGGGGAGACCACTGAAGCTTTCTTT	CASSGGETTEAFF
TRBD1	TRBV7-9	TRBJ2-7	TGTGCCAGCAGCCGGGACAGGGGGCCCTACGAGCAGTACTTC	CASSRDRGPYEQYF
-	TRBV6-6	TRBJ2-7	TGTGCCAGCAGTTACCGTCCCCTGGAGGACGAGCAGTACTTC	CASSYRPLEDEQYF
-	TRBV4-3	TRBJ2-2	TGCGCCAGCAGCCAAGATTGGGGGGACGGGGAGCTGTTTTTT	CASSQDWGDGELFF
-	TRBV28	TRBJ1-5	TGTGCCAGCAGGACAAATCAGCCCCAGCATTTT	CASRTNQPQHF
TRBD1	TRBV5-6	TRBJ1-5	TGTGCCAGCAGCTCGGGGCAGGGGGGCAATCAGCCCCAGCATTTT	CASSSGQGGNQPQHF